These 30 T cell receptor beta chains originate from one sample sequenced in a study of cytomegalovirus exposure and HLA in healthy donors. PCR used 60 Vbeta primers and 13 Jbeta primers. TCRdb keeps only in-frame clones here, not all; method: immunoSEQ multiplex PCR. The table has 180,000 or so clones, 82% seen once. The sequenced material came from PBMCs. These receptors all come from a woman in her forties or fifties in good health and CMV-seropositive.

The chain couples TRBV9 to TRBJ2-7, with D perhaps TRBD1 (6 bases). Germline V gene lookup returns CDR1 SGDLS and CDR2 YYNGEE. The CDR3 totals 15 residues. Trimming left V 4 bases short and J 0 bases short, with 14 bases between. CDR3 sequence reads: CASSPNQGGSYEQYF. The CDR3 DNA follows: TGTGCCAGCAGCCCGAACCAAGGGGGCTCCTACGAGCAGTACTTC.

CDR3 nucleotide sequence: TGTGCCAGCAGACGGACATCGAACACCGGGGAGCTGTTTTTT. Amino acids: CASRRTSNTGELFF. The V and J genes are TRBV9 and TRBJ2-2; TRBD1 is a possible D gene (5 bases). Trimming removed 5 bases from V and 0 bases from J, with 8 bases in between. This CDR3 comprises 14 residues. CDR1 is SGDLS and CDR2 is YYNGEE in the germline V gene.

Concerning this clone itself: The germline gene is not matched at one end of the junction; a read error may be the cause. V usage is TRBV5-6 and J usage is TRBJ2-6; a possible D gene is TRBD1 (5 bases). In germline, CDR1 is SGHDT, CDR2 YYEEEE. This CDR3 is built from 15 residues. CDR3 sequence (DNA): TGTGCCAGCAGCTTTTCCGGACCTGGGGCCAACGGCCTGACTTTC. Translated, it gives CASSFSGPGANGLTF.

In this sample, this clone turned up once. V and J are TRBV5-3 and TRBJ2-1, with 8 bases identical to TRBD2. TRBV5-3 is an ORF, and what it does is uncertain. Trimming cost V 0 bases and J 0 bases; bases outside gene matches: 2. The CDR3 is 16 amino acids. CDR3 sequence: CARSLVREVSYNEQFF. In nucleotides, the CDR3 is TGTGCCAGAAGCTTGGTGCGGGAGGTCTCCTACAATGAGCAGTTCTTC.

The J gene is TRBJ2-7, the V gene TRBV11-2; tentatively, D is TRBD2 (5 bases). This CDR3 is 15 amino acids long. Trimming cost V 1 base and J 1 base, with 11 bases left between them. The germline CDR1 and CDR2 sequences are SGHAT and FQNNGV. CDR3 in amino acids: CASSLAVGVSYEQYF. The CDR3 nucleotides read TGTGCCAGCAGCTTAGCAGTGGGAGTATCCTACGAGCAGTACTTC.

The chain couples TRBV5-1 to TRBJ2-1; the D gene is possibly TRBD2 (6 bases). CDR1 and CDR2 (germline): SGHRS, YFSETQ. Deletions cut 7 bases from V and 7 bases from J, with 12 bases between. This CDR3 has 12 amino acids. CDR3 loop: CASVLRENEQFF. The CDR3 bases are TGCGCCAGCGTTCTTCGGGAGAATGAGCAGTTCTTC.

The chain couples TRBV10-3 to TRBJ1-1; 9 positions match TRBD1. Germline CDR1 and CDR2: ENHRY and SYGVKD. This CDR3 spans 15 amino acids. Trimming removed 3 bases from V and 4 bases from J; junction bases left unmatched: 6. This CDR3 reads CAISDLQGAFTEAFF. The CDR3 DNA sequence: TGTGCCATCAGTGACTTACAGGGGGCCTTCACTGAAGCTTTCTTT.

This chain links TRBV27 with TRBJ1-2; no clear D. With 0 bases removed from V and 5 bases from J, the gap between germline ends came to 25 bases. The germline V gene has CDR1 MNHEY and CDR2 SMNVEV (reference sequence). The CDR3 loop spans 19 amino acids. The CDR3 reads CASSLSPIRHGGYSYGYTF. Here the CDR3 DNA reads TGTGCCAGCAGTTTATCGCCCATTAGACATGGAGGGTACTCATATGGCTACACCTTC.

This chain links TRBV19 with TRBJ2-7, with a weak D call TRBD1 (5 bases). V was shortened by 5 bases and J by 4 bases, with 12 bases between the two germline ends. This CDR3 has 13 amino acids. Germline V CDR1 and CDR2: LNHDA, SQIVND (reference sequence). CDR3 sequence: CASSVTGFYEQYF. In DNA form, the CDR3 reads TGTGCCAGTAGTGTAACAGGATTTTACGAGCAGTACTTC.

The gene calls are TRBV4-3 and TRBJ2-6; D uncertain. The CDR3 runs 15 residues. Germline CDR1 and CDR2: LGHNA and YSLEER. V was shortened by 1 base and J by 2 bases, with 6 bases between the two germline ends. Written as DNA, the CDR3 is TGCGCCAGCAGCCAAGTGAGGCCTGGGGCCAACGTCCTGACTTTC. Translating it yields CASSQVRPGANVLTF.

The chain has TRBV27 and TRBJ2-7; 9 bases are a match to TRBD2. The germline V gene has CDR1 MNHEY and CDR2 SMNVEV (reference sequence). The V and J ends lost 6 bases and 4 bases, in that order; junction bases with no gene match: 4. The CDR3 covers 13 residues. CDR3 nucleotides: TGTGCCAGCAGGTCTAGCGGGAAATACGAGCAGTACTTC. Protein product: CASRSSGKYEQYF.

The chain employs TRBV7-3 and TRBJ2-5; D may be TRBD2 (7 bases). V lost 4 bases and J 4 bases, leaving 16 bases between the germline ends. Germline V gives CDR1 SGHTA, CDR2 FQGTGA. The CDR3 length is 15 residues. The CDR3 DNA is TGTGCCAGCAGCTCAGGGAGGGGGGTGACAGAGACCCAGTACTTC. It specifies CASSSGRGVTETQYF.

The DNA of the CDR3 is TGTGCCAGCAGCGTAGGGCTAGCACCGGGCGAGCAGTACTTC. Translation gives CASSVGLAPGEQYF. The V call is TRBV9, the J call TRBJ2-5; D is perhaps TRBD2 (5 bases). The tail of the sequence fits TRBJ2-7 better, so the J call may be wrong. The V gene's germline CDR1 is SGDLS and CDR2 YYNGEE. The CDR3 length is 14 residues.

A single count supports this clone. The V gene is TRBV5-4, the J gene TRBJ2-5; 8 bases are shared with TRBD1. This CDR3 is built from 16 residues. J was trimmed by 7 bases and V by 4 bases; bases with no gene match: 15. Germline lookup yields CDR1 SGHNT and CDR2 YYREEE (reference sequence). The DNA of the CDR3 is TGTGCCAGCAGCCTGATCAGGGCGACAGGGGACGGGACCCAGTACTTC. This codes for CASSLIRATGDGTQYF.

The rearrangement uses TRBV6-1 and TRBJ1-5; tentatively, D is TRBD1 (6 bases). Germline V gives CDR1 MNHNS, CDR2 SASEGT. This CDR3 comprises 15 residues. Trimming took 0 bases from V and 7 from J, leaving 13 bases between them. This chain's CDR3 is CASSEAGGGEQPQHF. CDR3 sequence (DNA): TGTGCCAGCAGTGAAGCCGGGGGGGGCGAACAGCCCCAGCATTTT.

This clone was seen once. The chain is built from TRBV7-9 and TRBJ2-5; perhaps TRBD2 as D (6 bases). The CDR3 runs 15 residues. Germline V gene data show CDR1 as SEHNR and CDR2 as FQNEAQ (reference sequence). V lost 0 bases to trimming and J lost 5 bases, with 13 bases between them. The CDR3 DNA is TGTGCCAGCAGCTTAGCTGGGACTCTTGGGGAGACCCAGTACTTC. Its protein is CASSLAGTLGETQYF.

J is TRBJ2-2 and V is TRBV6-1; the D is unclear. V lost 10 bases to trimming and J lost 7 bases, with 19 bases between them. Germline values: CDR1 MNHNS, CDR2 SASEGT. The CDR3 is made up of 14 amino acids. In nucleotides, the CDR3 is TGTGCCACCCTACAGACCCGAGAAGGCGGGGAGCTGTTTTTT. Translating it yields CATLQTREGGELFF.

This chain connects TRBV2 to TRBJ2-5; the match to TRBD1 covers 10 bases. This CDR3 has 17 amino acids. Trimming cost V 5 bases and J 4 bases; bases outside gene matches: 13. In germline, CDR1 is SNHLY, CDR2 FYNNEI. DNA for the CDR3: TGTGCCAGCAGTAAAAATGGGGACAGGGGAGGGAGAGAGACCCAGTACTTC. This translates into CASSKNGDRGGRETQYF.

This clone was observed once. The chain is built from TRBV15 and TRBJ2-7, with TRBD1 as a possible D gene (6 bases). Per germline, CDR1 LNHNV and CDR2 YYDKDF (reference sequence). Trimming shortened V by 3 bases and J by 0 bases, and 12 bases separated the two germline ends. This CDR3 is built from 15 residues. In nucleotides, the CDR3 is TGTGCCACCAGCAGCGAAGACAGGTCCTCCTACGAGCAGTACTTC. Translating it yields CATSSEDRSSYEQYF. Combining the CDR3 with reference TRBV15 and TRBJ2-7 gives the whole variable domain DAMVIQNPRYQVTQFGKPVTLSCSQTLNHNVMYWYQQKSSQAPKLLFHYYDKDFNNEADTPDNFQSRRPNTSFCFLDIRSPGLGDTAMYLCATSSEDRSSYEQYFGPGTRLTVT.

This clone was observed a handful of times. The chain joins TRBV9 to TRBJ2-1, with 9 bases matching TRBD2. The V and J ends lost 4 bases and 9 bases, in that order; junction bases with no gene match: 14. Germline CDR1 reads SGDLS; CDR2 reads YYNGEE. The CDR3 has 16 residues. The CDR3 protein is CASSPSGRSGWGEQFF. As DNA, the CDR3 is TGTGCCAGCAGCCCAAGCGGGAGGAGCGGGTGGGGTGAGCAGTTCTTC.

The CDR3 region has the DNA TGCGCCAGCAGCAGACAGGGGATGAACACTGAAGCTTTCTTT. Amino acid sequence: CASSRQGMNTEAFF. This rearrangement joins TRBV5-1 to TRBJ1-1; 8 bases are shared with TRBD1. The V segment lost 4 bases and the J segment 0 bases; nucleotides outside the gene matches: 2. This CDR3 spans 14 amino acids. Germline CDR1 is SGHRS and CDR2 is YFSETQ.

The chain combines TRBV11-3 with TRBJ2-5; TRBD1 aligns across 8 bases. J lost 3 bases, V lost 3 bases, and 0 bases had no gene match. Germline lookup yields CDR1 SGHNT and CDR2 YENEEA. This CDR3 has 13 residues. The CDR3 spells CASSLGQEETQYF. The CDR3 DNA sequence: TGTGCCAGCAGCTTGGGACAGGAAGAGACCCAGTACTTC.

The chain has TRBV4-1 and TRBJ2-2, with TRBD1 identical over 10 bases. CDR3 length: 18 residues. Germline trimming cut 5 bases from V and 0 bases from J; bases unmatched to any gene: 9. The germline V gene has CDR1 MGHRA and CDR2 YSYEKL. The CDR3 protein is CASSIRTGGAPNTGELFF. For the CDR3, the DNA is TGCGCCAGCAGCATCCGGACAGGGGGGGCCCCGAACACCGGGGAGCTGTTTTTT.

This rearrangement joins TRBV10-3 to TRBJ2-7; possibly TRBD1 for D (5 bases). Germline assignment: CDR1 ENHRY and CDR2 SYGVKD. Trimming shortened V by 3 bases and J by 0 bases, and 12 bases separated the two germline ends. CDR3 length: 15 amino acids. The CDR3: CAISESLDSSYEQYF. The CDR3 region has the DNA TGTGCCATCAGTGAATCTCTTGACAGCTCCTACGAGCAGTACTTC.

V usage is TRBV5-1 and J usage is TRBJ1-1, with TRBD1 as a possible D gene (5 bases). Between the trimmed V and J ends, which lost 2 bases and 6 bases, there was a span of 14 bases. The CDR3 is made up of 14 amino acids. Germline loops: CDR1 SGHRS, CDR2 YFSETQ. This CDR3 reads CASSFIPGDSEAFF. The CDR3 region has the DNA TGCGCCAGCAGCTTTATACCCGGGGACTCTGAAGCTTTCTTT.

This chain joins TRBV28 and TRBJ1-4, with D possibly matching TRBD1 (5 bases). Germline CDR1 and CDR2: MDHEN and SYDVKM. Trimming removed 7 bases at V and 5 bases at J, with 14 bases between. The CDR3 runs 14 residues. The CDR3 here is CASIPHQGNEKLFF. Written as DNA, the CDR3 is TGTGCCAGCATCCCACATCAGGGAAATGAAAAACTGTTTTTT.

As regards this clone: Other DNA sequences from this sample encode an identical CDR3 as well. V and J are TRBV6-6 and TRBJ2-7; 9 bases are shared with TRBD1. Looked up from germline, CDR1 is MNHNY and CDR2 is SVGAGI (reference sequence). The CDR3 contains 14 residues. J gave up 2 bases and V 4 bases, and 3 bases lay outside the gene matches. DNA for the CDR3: TGTGCCAGCAGTTCCGGGACAGGGACCTACGAGCAGTACTTC. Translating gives CASSSGTGTYEQYF.

The CDR3 nucleotides read TGTGCCAGCAGCTCCGTGGCAGGGAGGGGGGATCAGCCCCAGCATTTT. It translates to CASSSVAGRGDQPQHF. The chain has TRBV7-2 and TRBJ1-5, with D possibly being TRBD1 (6 bases). The CDR3 loop spans 16 amino acids. Trimming left V 4 bases short and J 5 bases short, with 18 bases between. The germline V gene has CDR1 SGHTA and CDR2 FQGNSA.

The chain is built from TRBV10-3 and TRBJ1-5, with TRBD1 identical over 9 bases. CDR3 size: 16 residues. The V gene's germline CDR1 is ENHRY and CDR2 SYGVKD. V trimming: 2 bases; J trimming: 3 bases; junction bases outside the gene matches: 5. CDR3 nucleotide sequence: TGTGCCATCAGTGAGGGACAGGGGCCTATCAATCAGCCCCAGCATTTT. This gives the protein CAISEGQGPINQPQHF.

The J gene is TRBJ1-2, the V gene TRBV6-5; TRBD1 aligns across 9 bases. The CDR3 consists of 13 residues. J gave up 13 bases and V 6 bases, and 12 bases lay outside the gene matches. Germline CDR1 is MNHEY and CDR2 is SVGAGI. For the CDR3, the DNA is TGTGCCAGCAGCCGTGGGACAGGGACTCGCTGCACCTTC. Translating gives CASSRGTGTRCTF.